The 30 T cell receptor beta chains below come from one sample, sequenced in a study of cytomegalovirus exposure and HLA in healthy donors (TCRdb year 2017). The method behind the library was the immunoSEQ multiplex PCR assay. The multiplex PCR relied on a mix of 60 forward primers for TCR Vbeta segments and 13 reverse primers for TCR Jbeta segments. TCRdb's version of the immuneACCESS table is confined to in-frame rearrangements and falls short of the full clone set. An unresolved V gene accounts for under half of the shortfall where checked; the remainder is of unknown origin. Here the sample has some 120,000 clones; less than 85% occur a single time. The biggest ten clones account for 1% of the sample. Sequencing used PBMCs. The receptors derive from a man aged 35 to 55 in good health and CMV-seronegative.

The V and J genes are TRBV2 and TRBJ2-5; 9 nucleotides agree with TRBD2. V lost 8 bases and J lost 2; bases outside the gene matches: 3. The CDR3 has 13 amino acids. The V gene's germline CDR1 is SNHLY and CDR2 FYNNEI. The CDR3: CASLAGWQETQYF. DNA of the CDR3: TGTGCCAGCCTAGCGGGATGGCAAGAGACCCAGTACTTC.

This clone was found once. In DNA form, the CDR3 reads TGTGCCTGGAGCGATCAGCGGGGGGCGCGAGGTTACTTC. Amino acids: CAWSDQRGARGYF. The chain links TRBV30 to TRBJ2-5; 9 positions agree with TRBD2. The germline V gene has CDR1 GTSNPN and CDR2 SVGIG (reference sequence). The CDR3 is 13 amino acids. V lost 3 bases, J lost 14 bases, and 13 bases stayed unmatched.

This chain uses TRBV5-1 with TRBJ2-7; 7 nucleotides match TRBD1. Trimming at V came to 5 bases and at J to 5 bases, leaving 7 bases not matched to a gene. The CDR3 has 13 residues. Germline loops: CDR1 SGHRS, CDR2 YFSETQ. In nucleotides, the CDR3 is TGCGCCAGCAGAGCGGACAGGTTCGACGAGCAGTACTTC. This translates into CASRADRFDEQYF. The whole variable domain, remainder taken from reference TRBV5-1 and TRBJ2-7, is KAGVTQTPRYLIKTRGQQVTLSCSPISGHRSVSWYQQTPGQGLQFLFEYFSETQRNKGNFPGRFSGRQFSNSRSEMNVSTLELGDSALYLCASRADRFDEQYFGPGTRLTVT.

This clone appeared once. The genes are TRBV6-6 and TRBJ2-5; 9 bases agree with TRBD1. Germline-derived CDR1 and CDR2 are MNHNY and SVGAGI (reference sequence). The CDR3 contains 14 residues. J lost 3 bases, V lost 5 bases, and 4 bases had no gene match. CDR3 amino acids: CASSGQGRKETQYF. The CDR3 DNA is TGTGCCAGCAGTGGACAGGGGCGGAAAGAGACCCAGTACTTC.

V is TRBV28 and J is TRBJ1-1; weak D call: TRBD1 (6 bases). V dropped 10 bases and J dropped 1 base, with 16 bases sitting between them. The CDR3 is 14 residues long. Germline V gene sequence: CDR1 MDHEN, CDR2 SYDVKM. CDR3 amino acids: CAISGTGPNTEAFF. CDR3 in DNA: TGTGCCATCTCCGGAACAGGGCCGAACACTGAAGCTTTCTTT.

This clone appeared once. The V call is TRBV11-2, the J call TRBJ2-6; the match to TRBD1 covers 11 bases. Trimming at V came to 1 base and at J to 0 bases, leaving 2 bases not matched to a gene. The CDR3 is 18 amino acids. Per the germline V gene, CDR1 is SGHAT and CDR2 is FQNNGV. DNA for the CDR3: TGTGCCAGCAGCTTAGGGGACAGGGGGAGCTCTGGGGCCAACGTCCTGACTTTC. Translated, it gives CASSLGDRGSSGANVLTF.

The sample holds a few counts of this clone. The chain has TRBV6-6 and TRBJ1-1; no clear D. CDR1 and CDR2 (germline): MNHNY, SVGAGI (reference sequence). V was shortened by 2 bases and J by 7 bases, with 8 bases between the two germline ends. The CDR3 runs to 12 residues. The CDR3 nucleotides are TGTGCCAGCAGTTACCCCCAGGATGAAGCTTTCTTT. This translates into CASSYPQDEAFF.

This clone was seen only a few times. The rearrangement joins TRBV19 to TRBJ1-1; maybe TRBD1 (5 bases). V lost 4 bases to trimming and J lost 7 bases, with 13 bases between them. This CDR3 has 13 residues. Per germline, CDR1 LNHDA and CDR2 SQIVND (reference sequence). The CDR3 spells CASSTSDRGEAFF. CDR3 DNA: TGTGCCAGTAGTACGTCTGACAGAGGTGAAGCTTTCTTT.

This clone was observed a single time. This sequence joins TRBV25-1 and TRBJ2-2; TRBD1 matches at 8 bases. The J segment lost 5 bases and the V segment lost 7 bases, leaving 6 bases of the junction unmatched. CDR1 and CDR2 (germline): MGHDK, SYGVNS. CDR3 size: 14 residues. The CDR3 spells CASIRQGSTGELFF. Written as DNA, the CDR3 is TGTGCCAGCATTAGACAGGGGTCGACCGGGGAGCTGTTTTTT.

This chain uses TRBV5-1 with TRBJ2-3; D might be TRBD2 (7 bases). Looked up from germline, CDR1 is SGHRS and CDR2 is YFSETQ. Trimming shortened V by 4 bases and J by 2 bases, and 17 bases separated the two germline ends. There are 16 residues in the CDR3. The CDR3 reads CASSRGVGGATDTQYF. CDR3 in DNA: TGCGCCAGCAGCCGGGGAGTGGGGGGGGCCACAGATACGCAGTATTTT. Together with reference TRBV5-1 and TRBJ2-3, the CDR3 gives the full variable domain: KAGVTQTPRYLIKTRGQQVTLSCSPISGHRSVSWYQQTPGQGLQFLFEYFSETQRNKGNFPGRFSGRQFSNSRSEMNVSTLELGDSALYLCASSRGVGGATDTQYFGPGTRLTVL.

In its sample, this clone was seen once. V and J are TRBV11-3 and TRBJ2-1; 11 bases agree with TRBD2. Germline-derived CDR1 and CDR2 are SGHNT and YENEEA. This CDR3 is 17 amino acids long. V was pared by 1 base and J by 7 bases, with 9 bases of the junction left unmatched. CDR3 region: CASSLGLLAGDGNEQFF. In DNA, the CDR3 is TGTGCCAGCAGCTTAGGGTTACTAGCGGGAGACGGGAATGAGCAGTTCTTC.

The chain joins TRBV6-4 to TRBJ2-5; D call uncertain. V lost 10 bases, J lost 1 base, and 7 bases lay in between. The CDR3 sequence is 11 residues long. The germline V gene has CDR1 MRHNA and CDR2 SNTAGT. The CDR3 region has the DNA TGTGCCACCGGGTTCCAAGAGACCCAGTACTTC. This gives the protein CATGFQETQYF.

The chain carries TRBV5-1 and TRBJ1-2, with no clear D. The germline CDR1 and CDR2 sequences are SGHRS and YFSETQ. The CDR3 runs 14 residues. V lost 4 bases to trimming and J lost 7 bases, with 17 bases between them. DNA for the CDR3: TGCGCCAGCAGCCCCCTGGGCTCCGTAGGTGGCTACACCTTC. This translates into CASSPLGSVGGYTF.

The chain carries TRBV28 and TRBJ1-5; perhaps TRBD1 as D (5 bases). With 3 bases removed from V and 0 bases from J, the gap between germline ends came to 15 bases. Germline CDR1 reads MDHEN; CDR2 reads SYDVKM. CDR3 size: 17 residues. The CDR3 here is CASSFALGDYSNQPQHF. In nucleotides, the CDR3 is TGTGCCAGCAGTTTTGCTTTAGGGGATTATAGCAATCAGCCCCAGCATTTT.

This chain links TRBV19 with TRBJ2-5; 7 bases line up with TRBD1. Germline-derived CDR1 and CDR2 are LNHDA and SQIVND (reference sequence). The CDR3 loop spans 13 amino acids. V was pared by 6 bases and J by 4 bases, with 5 bases of the junction left unmatched. CDR3 loop: CASRRQGSETQYF. In nucleotides, the CDR3 is TGTGCCAGTAGGAGACAGGGCTCAGAGACCCAGTACTTC.

V gene TRBV28 combines with J gene TRBJ2-1, with D possibly matching TRBD2 (5 bases). The CDR3 has 16 amino acids. CDR1 MDHEN and CDR2 SYDVKM come from the germline V gene. V gave up 3 bases and J gave up 4 bases, with 16 bases separating them. CDR3 residues: CASSFPDSRAYNEQFF. In nucleotides, the CDR3 is TGTGCCAGCAGTTTTCCGGACTCGCGCGCATACAATGAGCAGTTCTTC.

V and J are TRBV2 and TRBJ1-6, with 7 bases fitting TRBD1. Germline V lookup: CDR1 SNHLY, CDR2 FYNNEI. With 6 bases clipped from V and 6 bases from J, the junction kept 11 bases outside the gene matches. The CDR3 has 16 residues. Here the CDR3 reads CASSLEGTETNSPLHF. CDR3 coding DNA: TGTGCCAGCAGCCTTGAAGGGACAGAAACTAATTCACCCCTCCACTTT.

CDR3 sequence: CASSLGLAYYEQYF. The CDR3 bases are TGCGCCAGCAGCTTGGGACTAGCGTACTACGAGCAGTACTTC. The chain is built from TRBV5-1 and TRBJ2-7, with 8 nucleotides matching TRBD2. The CDR3 extends over 14 amino acids. V shed 0 bases, J shed 3 bases, and the junction held 2 bases outside the gene matches. In germline, CDR1 is SGHRS, CDR2 YFSETQ.

The chain has TRBV6-1 and TRBJ2-1, with 10 nucleotides matching TRBD1. The junction had 4 bases not matched to a gene; V was cut back by 5 bases and J by 3 bases. Germline values: CDR1 MNHNS, CDR2 SASEGT. CDR3 length equals 15 residues. CDR3 region: CASSTRTGGYNEQFF. CDR3 in DNA: TGTGCCAGCAGTACTCGGACAGGGGGCTACAATGAGCAGTTCTTC.

On this clone itself: Additional DNA sequences in this sample encode the identical CDR3. The gene calls are TRBV5-1 and TRBJ2-3; 9 positions match TRBD1. Germline assignment: CDR1 SGHRS and CDR2 YFSETQ. The ends lost 4 bases at V and 4 bases at J; junction bases unmatched: 4. The CDR3 has 14 residues. CDR3 loop: CASSLGQGPDTQYF. CDR3 in DNA: TGCGCCAGCAGCCTGGGACAGGGTCCAGATACGCAGTATTTT.

The chain employs TRBV5-1 and TRBJ2-7; TRBD1 matches 8 bases. Germline V lookup: CDR1 SGHRS, CDR2 YFSETQ. V was clipped by 3 bases and J by 3 bases; unmatched bases: 11. The CDR3 has 16 residues. The CDR3 region has the DNA TGCGCCAGCAGCTCGACCGCCGGACAGGGCGGCTACGAGCAGTACTTC. Translated: CASSSTAGQGGYEQYF.

This rearrangement joins TRBV7-2 to TRBJ1-6; unclear D gene. V was pared by 2 bases and J by 0 bases, with 8 bases between. Germline V gene data show CDR1 as SGHTA and CDR2 as FQGNSA. CDR3 length equals 16 residues. DNA for the CDR3: TGTGCCAGCAGCTTACAGGCGAGCTCCTATAATTCACCCCTCCACTTT. Encoded protein: CASSLQASSYNSPLHF.

V gene TRBV10-1 combines with J gene TRBJ2-7, with D possibly matching TRBD1 (5 bases). Germline assignment: CDR1 WNHNN and CDR2 SYGVQD (reference sequence). The CDR3 is 15 amino acids. V gave up 6 bases and J gave up 0 bases, with 15 bases separating them. As DNA, the CDR3 is TGCGCCAGCAGGGGTGGTACAGGCAGCTCCTACGAGCAGTACTTC. It is translated as CASRGGTGSSYEQYF.

The gene calls are TRBV5-1 and TRBJ1-1, with TRBD1 as a possible D gene (5 bases). The germline V and J ends were trimmed by 0 bases and 1 base, with 7 bases remaining between them. The germline V gene has CDR1 SGHRS and CDR2 YFSETQ. This CDR3 comprises 14 residues. The CDR3 spells CASSLGQQNTEAFF. For the CDR3, the DNA is TGCGCCAGCAGCTTGGGACAGCAGAACACTGAAGCTTTCTTT.

This clone was seen only once. The chain joins TRBV18 to TRBJ2-5, with 7 bases identical to TRBD1. Germline loops: CDR1 KGHSH, CDR2 LQKENI. J gave up 11 bases and V 6 bases, and 21 bases lay outside the gene matches. This CDR3 spans 16 amino acids. The CDR3 here is CASSGTQVRRGSTQYF. The CDR3, as DNA: TGTGCCAGCTCGGGGACCCAGGTGCGCAGGGGGTCAACTCAGTACTTC.

The rearrangement uses TRBV6-5 and TRBJ2-2; the D gene is possibly TRBD2 (5 bases). Trimming removed 7 bases from V and 5 bases from J, with 17 bases in between. Per germline, CDR1 MNHEY and CDR2 SVGAGI. This CDR3 comprises 15 residues. The CDR3 sequence: CASKNRGRGTGELFF. CDR3 coding DNA: TGTGCCAGCAAGAATAGAGGTCGAGGGACCGGGGAGCTGTTTTTT.

About this clone: Germline and junction disagree at one end, which may indicate a read error. The chain uses TRBV28 and TRBJ1-5; D is ambiguous. The CDR3 contains 12 residues. The germline V gene has CDR1 MDHEN and CDR2 SYDVKM. CDR3 amino acids: CASNLLTQPQHF. The CDR3 region has the DNA TGTGCCAGCAATTTACTAACTCAGCCCCAGCATTTT.

The chain carries TRBV2 and TRBJ1-5; 7 positions match TRBD1. Trimming took 3 bases from V and 9 from J; bases not matched to a gene: 14. The germline gives CDR1 SNHLY, CDR2 FYNNEI. This CDR3 is built from 16 residues. CDR3 coding DNA: TGTGCCAGCAGTGAGATCCCCGACAGGGTAGGATCGCCCCAGCATTTT. Its protein product is CASSEIPDRVGSPQHF.

The J gene is TRBJ2-5, the V gene TRBV29-1; 10 bases agree with TRBD1. V lost 5 bases, J lost 5 bases, and 5 bases stayed unmatched. This CDR3 has 13 residues. Looked up from germline, CDR1 is SQVTM and CDR2 is ANQGSEA. The CDR3 protein is CSVPTGGWETQYF. DNA of the CDR3: TGCAGCGTTCCGACAGGGGGCTGGGAGACCCAGTACTTC. Using reference TRBV29-1 and TRBJ2-5 for the parts outside the CDR3, the full variable domain is SAVISQKPSRDICQRGTSLTIQCQVDSQVTMMFWYRQQPGQSLTLIATANQGSEATYESGFVIDKFPISRPNLTFSTLTVSNMSPEDSSIYLCSVPTGGWETQYFGPGTRLLVL.

This clone is a singleton in its sample. The rearrangement links TRBV5-1 to TRBJ2-1, with D tentatively TRBD1 (6 bases). The V and J ends lost 0 bases and 4 bases respectively, with 8 bases between them. The CDR3 length is 14 residues. The germline gives CDR1 SGHRS, CDR2 YFSETQ. The CDR3 loop reads CASSLGDKYNEQFF. CDR3 nucleotide sequence: TGCGCCAGCAGCTTGGGGGACAAATACAATGAGCAGTTCTTC.